This TCR beta chain is drawn from a study of shared clonotypes between healthy human individuals. Study-level background: For every donor, three CD4 naive, three CD4 memory, two CD8 naive and one CD8 memory plates were used. Findings of the study overall: Unshared clonotypes carried lower generation probabilities than those common to all four donors.

Each PCR replicate from the sorted subsets contained around 200 ng DNA, which is about 31,000 T cell genomes. The assay was immunoSEQ multiplex PCR, and TCRdb's table has in-frame clones only and misses some. The sample includes hundreds of thousands of clones, roughly 70% of them seen just once. A note on this clone: The antigen is undetermined.

Germline V gene lookup returns CDR1 SQVTM and CDR2 ANQGSEA. The CDR3 is made up of 16 amino acids. With 7 bases removed from V and 0 bases from J, the gap between germline ends came to 18 bases. Everyone who donated was a Caucasian adult who lived in Nashville, Tennessee. The sequencing input was memory CD4+ T cells sorted from blood. As to subset: CD45RA-negative fraction. The rearrangement links TRBV29-1 to TRBJ2-2; either TRBD1 or TRBD2 may fit D (6 bases each). The sequence came from a woman in her twenties or thirties in good health. In DNA form, the CDR3 reads TGCAGCGCCCGAAGGGGGGACCTATCGAACACCGGGGAGCTGTTTTTT. Translating gives CSARRGDLSNTGELFF.